This T cell receptor (beta chain) was profiled in a study of T cell changes during pregnancy in multiple sclerosis. Generated by immunoSEQ multiplex PCR, the TCRdb table keeps only in-frame clones and is missing some. The table records approximately 48,000 clones, approximately 94% of them present only once. The CDR3 is made up of 15 amino acids. Trimming cost V 5 bases and J 0 bases; bases outside gene matches: 3. The germline CDR1 and CDR2 sequences are MNHEY and SVGAGI. The chain is built from TRBV6-5 and TRBJ1-5; 8 nucleotides match TRBD1. The sequence derives from a female donor with multiple sclerosis, enrolled in a pregnancy study. Sample: CD4+ T cells from peripheral blood mononuclear cells, taken in the second trimester of pregnancy. The CDR3 region is CASSATGDSNQPQHF. The CDR3 bases are TGTGCCAGCAGTGCGACAGGGGATAGCAATCAGCCCCAGCATTTT.